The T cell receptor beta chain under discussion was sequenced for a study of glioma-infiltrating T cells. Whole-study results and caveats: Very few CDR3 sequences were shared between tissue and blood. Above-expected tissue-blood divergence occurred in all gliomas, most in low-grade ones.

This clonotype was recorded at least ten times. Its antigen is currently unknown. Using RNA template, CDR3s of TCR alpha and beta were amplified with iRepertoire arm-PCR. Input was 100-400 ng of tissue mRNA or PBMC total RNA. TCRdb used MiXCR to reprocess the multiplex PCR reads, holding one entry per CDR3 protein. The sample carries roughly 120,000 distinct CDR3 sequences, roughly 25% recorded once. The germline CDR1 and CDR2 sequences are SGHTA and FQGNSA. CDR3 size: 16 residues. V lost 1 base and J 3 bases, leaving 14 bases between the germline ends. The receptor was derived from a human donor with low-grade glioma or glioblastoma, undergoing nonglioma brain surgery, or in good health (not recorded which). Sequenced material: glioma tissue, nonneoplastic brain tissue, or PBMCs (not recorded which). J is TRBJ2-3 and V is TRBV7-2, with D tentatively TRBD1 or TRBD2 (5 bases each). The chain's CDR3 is CASSLGGQGETDTQYF. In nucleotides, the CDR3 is TGTGCCAGCAGCTTAGGTGGGCAGGGAGAGACAGATACGCAGTATTTT.